In this sample, the clone carrying this T cell receptor beta chain turned up once. The data were obtained in a study of spatial heterogeneity in lung cancer. The time point was: blood at routine non-recurrence follow-up after resection. CDR3 length equals 14 residues. Trimming removed 9 bases at V and 1 base at J, with 15 bases between. The germline V gene encodes CDR1 LGHNT and CDR2 FRNRAP. TCRdb reanalysed the 5' RACE reads using MiXCR and keeps one entry per CDR3 protein. The sample includes approximately 39,000 distinct CDR3 sequences, approximately 7.5% of them seen just once. This sequence joins TRBV12-5 and TRBJ2-5; D ambiguous. The sequence was collected from a male donor with early-stage non-small cell lung cancer. This material consisted of PBMCs, taken at follow-up. The CDR3 nucleotides read TGTGCTAGCGGCCTTCCTGGCGCCCAAGAGACCCAGTACTTC. Translating gives CASGLPGAQETQYF.